This T cell receptor (beta chain) was retrieved from a study of cytomegalovirus exposure and HLA in healthy donors. Study results and limitations: Later, TCR association rates were found to vary by HLA locus, highest for DRB1 and lowest for HLA-C. Some TCR beta chains (more than 150 of them) were listed as cytomegalovirus-associated.

Turning to this clone: Its antigen is currently unknown.

The PCR had 60 Vbeta and 13 Jbeta primers. This table comes from immunoSEQ multiplex PCR, and its TCRdb copy is limited to in-frame clones, with some not included. In the table there are about 120,000 clones, around 76% of which are singletons. The germline V gene has CDR1 SGHKS and CDR2 YYEKEE (reference sequence). Germline trimming cut 4 bases from V and 4 bases from J; bases unmatched to any gene: 12. This CDR3 region has 16 residues. The V call is TRBV5-5, the J call TRBJ2-3, with 7 bases lining up with TRBD2. The TCR was taken from a man between 60 and 75 years old in good health and CMV-seropositive. What was sequenced was PBMCs. In nucleotides, the CDR3 is TGTGCCAGCAGCCACCGACTGGAGGGAGGGGCAGATACGCAGTATTTT. It is translated as CASSHRLEGGADTQYF.